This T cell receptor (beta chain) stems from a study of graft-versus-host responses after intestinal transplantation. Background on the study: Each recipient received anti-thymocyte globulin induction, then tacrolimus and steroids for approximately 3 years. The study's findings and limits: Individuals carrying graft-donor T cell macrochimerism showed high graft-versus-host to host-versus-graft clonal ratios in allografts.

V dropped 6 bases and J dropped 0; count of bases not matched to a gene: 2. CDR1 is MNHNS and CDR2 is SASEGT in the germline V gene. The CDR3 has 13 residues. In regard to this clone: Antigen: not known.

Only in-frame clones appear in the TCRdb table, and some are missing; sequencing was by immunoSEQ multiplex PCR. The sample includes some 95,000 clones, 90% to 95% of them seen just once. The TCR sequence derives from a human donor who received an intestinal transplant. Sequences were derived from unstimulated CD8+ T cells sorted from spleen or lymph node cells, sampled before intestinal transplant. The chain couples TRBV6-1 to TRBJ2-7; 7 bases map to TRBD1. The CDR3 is CASRWDSSYEQYF. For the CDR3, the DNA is TGTGCCAGCAGATGGGACAGCTCCTACGAGCAGTACTTC.